Given below is one T cell receptor beta chain in context. The entry originates in a study of blood T cell repertoires in COVID-19. At the level of the study: The study drew acute and convalescent COVID-19 samples from the United States, Italy and Spain. From T cells, B-cell-depleted T cells, or PBMCs came the material, which was cDNA or gDNA.

Original data processing: Estimation of nucleated cell counts relied on the amplification of reference gene primers. Measured with immunoSEQ multiplex PCR; TCRdb has only the in-frame clones, and not every one. Clonal size and the V and J genes are those of that table, whereas D and trimming came from the DNA. The repertoire includes about 50,000 clones, roughly 84% of them detected once, and 6% to 9% sits in the top ten. Sequencing was carried out using peripheral blood. The source of this sequence is a human donor in a cohort sampled during active COVID-19.

CDR3 amino acids: CASSEDWDQPQHF. CDR3 in DNA: TGTGCCAGCAGCGAGGACTGGGATCAGCCCCAGCATTTT. The chain has TRBV6-5 and TRBJ1-5; D unclear. Germline loops: CDR1 MNHEY, CDR2 SVGAGI. The CDR3 is 13 residues long. Trimming took off 6 bases at V and 5 bases at J, with 11 bases between the two ends.